This entry lists 5 T cell receptor beta chains sequenced from one sample in a study of T cell repertoires in cytomegalovirus infection. TCRdb reprocessed the reads with MiXCR, giving one entry per CDR3 protein. This sample has approximately 550,000 distinct CDR3 sequences, with approximately 16% found just once. Sequenced: CD8+ T cells from PBMCs. The receptors derive from a human donor in good health (CMV status not recorded). Some clones in this sample may be carry-over from other donors' samples.

This clonotype occurred many times. This chain uses TRBV12-3 or TRBV12-4 with TRBJ2-1; TRBD2 is a possible D gene (5 bases). V lost 3 bases, J lost 8 bases, and 11 bases lay in between. The CDR3 is 13 amino acids. CDR3 protein: CASSFSDGDEQFF. CDR3 nucleotides: TGTGCCAGCAGTTTTTCAGACGGGGATGAGCAGTTCTTC.

V gene TRBV15 combines with J gene TRBJ2-7; 10 nucleotides line up with TRBD2. Germline V gene lookup returns CDR1 LNHNV and CDR2 YYDKDF (reference sequence). The ends lost 10 bases at V and 0 bases at J; junction bases unmatched: 6. The CDR3 contains 14 residues. CDR3 protein: CAIGTSEDSYEQYF. As DNA, the CDR3 is TGTGCCATCGGGACTAGCGAAGACTCCTACGAGCAGTACTTC.

There are many counts of this clonotype. The CDR3 coding sequence is TGTGCCAGCAGTTTATATGGCGGGACGGCCGATGAGCAGTTCTTC. Amino acid sequence: CASSLYGGTADEQFF. The chain uses TRBV27 and TRBJ2-1, with D possibly matching TRBD2 (6 bases). The length of the CDR3 is 15 residues. The V end was cut by 1 base, the J end by 8 bases, with 15 bases between. CDR1 and CDR2 from the germline V gene are MNHEY and SMNVEV (reference sequence).

For this clonotype: One end of the junction fails to match germline, which may point to a read error. The genes are TRBV6-5 and TRBJ2-6; D is unclear. Germline CDR1 MNHEY, CDR2 SVGAGI. CDR3 length: 17 residues. The CDR3 DNA reads TGTGCCAGCAGTTACTCGCAGCTGAGCTCTGGTGCCAACGTCCTGACTTTC. Translating it yields CASSYSQLSSGANVLTF.

This clonotype was found many times. The genes are TRBV15 and TRBJ1-5; D may be TRBD1 (5 bases). Germline assignment: CDR1 LNHNV and CDR2 YYDKDF (reference sequence). The CDR3 is 15 amino acids. V was pared by 0 bases and J by 3 bases, with 9 bases between. In nucleotides, the CDR3 is TGTGCCACCAGCAGAGAGGGGGATTTCAATCAGCCCCAGCATTTT. This gives the protein CATSREGDFNQPQHF.